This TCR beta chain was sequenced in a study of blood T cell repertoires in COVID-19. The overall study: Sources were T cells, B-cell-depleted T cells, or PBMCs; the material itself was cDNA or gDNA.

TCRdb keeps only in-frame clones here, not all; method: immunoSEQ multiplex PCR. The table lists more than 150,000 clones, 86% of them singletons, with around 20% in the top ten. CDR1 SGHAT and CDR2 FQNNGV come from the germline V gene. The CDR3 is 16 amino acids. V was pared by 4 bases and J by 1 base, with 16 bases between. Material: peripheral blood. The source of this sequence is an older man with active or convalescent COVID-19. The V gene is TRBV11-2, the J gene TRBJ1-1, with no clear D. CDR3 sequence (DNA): TGTGCCAGCAGCTCCATACACCCCGCACAGAACACTGAAGCTTTCTTT. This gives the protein CASSSIHPAQNTEAFF.